This T cell receptor (beta chain) was retrieved from a study of control samples from healthy donors and cancer patients. Profiling relied on immunoSEQ multiplex PCR, and the TCRdb table lists in-frame clones only, not all of them. The table has about 150,000 clones, approximately 96% seen once. The clonotype originates from a woman aged 40-49 years in good health. The sample taken for sequencing was blood.

In nucleotides, the CDR3 is TGCAGCGTTGACCCCAGGCGGGGCACTGAAGCTTTCTTT. Its protein product is CSVDPRRGTEAFF. The chain recombines TRBV29-1 with TRBJ1-1; no clear D gene. CDR1 is SQVTM, CDR2 ANQGSEA, per germline. V lost 3 bases to trimming and J lost 4 bases, with 12 bases between them. The CDR3 totals 13 residues. Variable domain in full (rest from reference TRBV29-1 and TRBJ1-1): SAVISQKPSRDICQRGTSLTIQCQVDSQVTMMFWYRQQPGQSLTLIATANQGSEATYESGFVIDKFPISRPNLTFSTLTVSNMSPEDSSIYLCSVDPRRGTEAFFGQGTRLTVV.